Listed here is a single T cell receptor (beta chain). Antigen specificity is unknown. This record belongs to a study of lung T cells in sarcoidosis with Löfgren's syndrome. Study-wide context: Löfgren's syndrome patients were the main repertoire analysis focus.

TCRdb passed the reads through MiXCR, listing each CDR3 protein once. Of tens of thousands of distinct CDR3 sequences in the sample, around 20% were seen once. The study's findings and limits: Löfgren's syndrome patients reportedly showed greatest TRAV12-1 and TRBV2 expansion versus controls.

Germline V gives CDR1 SGHTA, CDR2 FQGTGA. This CDR3 contains 14 residues. V was pared by 1 base and J by 2 bases, with 7 bases between. The sequence was collected from a human donor with sarcoidosis (Löfgren's syndrome or another form), or a control subject (not recorded which). Sequencing input: CD4+ T cells from PBMCs. The chain recombines TRBV7-3 with TRBJ2-3, with D unresolved. CDR3 loop: CASSLNLNTDTQYF. In DNA form, the CDR3 reads TGTGCCAGCAGCTTAAACCTAAACACAGATACGCAGTATTTT.